This T cell receptor beta chain appears in the sequencing data of a study of PD-L1 blockade in urothelial cancer. Study details: Before enrollment, 0 to 3 chemotherapy regimens had been given to patients.

Germline CDR1 MDHEN, CDR2 SYDVKM. Trimming pared 5 bases from V and 1 base from J, leaving 29 bases between. This CDR3 has 20 amino acids. Repertoires were generated with immunoSEQ multiplex PCR, while TCRdb's copy carries only in-frame clones and drops some. The data contain around 100,000 clones, around 93% of them singletons. Noted time point: peripheral blood 6 weeks after treatment start. The chain combines TRBV28 with TRBJ1-1, with D tentatively TRBD1 (6 bases). Sequencing used PBMCs, obtained around atezolizumab (anti-PD-L1) treatment. The sequence came from a man in his 60s with urothelial cancer. The CDR3 nucleotides read TGTGCCAGCAGTCCCCTCTATTTCCAGGGGCGAGGAAGGGAGAACACTGAAGCTTTCTTT. Translated, it gives CASSPLYFQGRGRENTEAFF.